This TCR beta chain was sequenced in a study of T cell repertoires in cytomegalovirus infection. The wider study: HLA-B-restricted CMV epitopes that are well studied, plus recently identified HLA-C-restricted ones, were used by the study. Study observations and caveats: In two of eight donors, the top clonotype was HLA-C-restricted CMV-specific.

Comments on this clonotype: Its target is not known.

MiXCR was run by TCRdb on the reads, yielding one entry per CDR3 protein. The table lists over 100,000 distinct CDR3 sequences, under 30% of them singletons, with about 81% in the top ten. The V segment lost 4 bases and the J segment 4 bases; nucleotides outside the gene matches: 10. The CDR3 length is 15 residues. J is TRBJ2-7 and V is TRBV12-3 or TRBV12-4, with 7 bases fitting TRBD1. This receptor was obtained from a human donor in good health (CMV status not recorded). Some clones in this sample may be carry-over from other donors' samples. The sequenced sample was CD8+ T cells from cultured PBMCs, obtained from culture after CMV antigen stimulation. CDR3 nucleotide sequence: TGTGCCAGCAGTTCTATAGGGGACAGTGGATACGAGCAGTACTTC. Protein: CASSSIGDSGYEQYF.